This T cell receptor (beta chain) was identified during a study of T-cell memory formation after mild COVID-19. Study in general: TCR clusters largely stayed donor specific.

As for this clonotype: Antigen specificity is unknown.

Using constant-segment primers, 5'RACE produced TCR alpha and TCR beta cDNA libraries carrying sample barcodes and UMIs. MiXCR, applied by TCRdb to the 5' RACE reads, yields one record per CDR3 protein. This table holds 190,000 or so distinct CDR3 sequences, about 10% found once. Study-wide results and caveats: Proof of SARS-CoV-2 specificity was absent for the second-wave clones that crested on day 37. Contracting clones, day 15 to 85, had balanced CD4/CD8, and later expanders favored CD4+.

The sequencing input was PBMCs or a T cell subset sorted from them (not recorded which). The receptor comes from a man younger than 35 who had mild COVID-19 (a few samples of this study predate the infection). Cell type and time point are not known.

The CDR3 protein is CASSLDRARGNTIYF. CDR3 nucleotide sequence: TGTGCCAGCAGCCTGGACAGGGCAAGAGGAAACACCATATATTTT. The J gene is TRBJ1-3, the V gene TRBV7-9, with 8 bases lining up with TRBD1. In germline, CDR1 is SEHNR, CDR2 FQNEAQ (reference sequence). Trimming at V came to 5 bases and at J to 4 bases, leaving 7 bases not matched to a gene. This CDR3 has 15 amino acids.